The clone carrying this T cell receptor (beta chain) appeared a few times. Time point meaning: sample taken at primary tumor resection. Whole RNA, isolated from tumor, nontumor lung or frozen PBMC, was sequenced without prior sorting. This CDR3 contains 12 residues. Trimming left V 5 bases short and J 9 bases short, with 8 bases between. Germline V gene data show CDR1 as SGHTA and CDR2 as FQGNSA. The sample is drawn from a study of spatial heterogeneity in lung cancer. TCRdb re-called the 5' RACE reads with MiXCR, one entry per CDR3 protein. The data contain nearly 50,000 distinct CDR3 sequences, 7.5% to 8% of them singletons.

Sample: PBMCs, taken at surgery. The TCR comes from a female donor with early-stage non-small cell lung cancer. The V and J genes are TRBV7-2 and TRBJ1-6; no clear D. The DNA of the CDR3 is TGTGCCAGCAGCGCTAGGGTTTCACCCCTCCACTTT. Residues: CASSARVSPLHF.